One and the same sample provided the 11 T cell receptor beta chains below, sequenced in a study of blood T cell repertoires in COVID-19. Data came from immunoSEQ multiplex PCR; TCRdb stores just in-frame clones and leaves some out. The table shows 95,000 to 120,000 clones, with roughly 82% occurring only once. Sequencing input: peripheral blood. All receptors derive from a woman in her 40s with acute or convalescent COVID-19.

This rearrangement joins TRBV30 to TRBJ2-7, with D maybe TRBD2 (7 bases). Per germline, CDR1 GTSNPN and CDR2 SVGIG (reference sequence). This CDR3 region has 14 residues. With 0 bases removed from V and 9 bases from J, the gap between germline ends came to 18 bases. The CDR3 nucleotides are TGTGCCTGGAGTGTTGGGGGCGGGGGAACGGGGCAGTACTTC. This encodes CAWSVGGGGTGQYF. The full variable domain, rest sourced from reference TRBV30 and TRBJ2-7, is SQTIHQWPATLVQPVGSPLSLECTVEGTSNPNLYWYRQAAGRGLQLLFYSVGIGQISSEVPQNLSASRPQDRQFILSSKKLLLSDSGFYLCAWSVGGGGTGQYFGPGTRLTVT.

This clone occurred once. The rearrangement joins TRBV4-1 to TRBJ2-1, with D perhaps matching TRBD2 (6 bases). Trimming took 3 bases from V and 6 from J, leaving 12 bases between them. The CDR3 has 14 residues. Germline V gives CDR1 MGHRA, CDR2 YSYEKL. CDR3 in amino acids: CASSHRGKRNEQFF. Written as DNA, the CDR3 is TGCGCCAGCAGCCACCGGGGGAAACGCAATGAGCAGTTCTTC.

The chain recombines TRBV19 with TRBJ1-3, with unresolved D. The CDR3 extends over 11 amino acids. V was shortened by 9 bases and J by 1 base, with 4 bases between the two germline ends. Germline V gene lookup returns CDR1 LNHDA and CDR2 SQIVND (reference sequence). CDR3 loop: CASKSGNTIYF. DNA of the CDR3: TGTGCCAGCAAATCTGGAAACACCATATATTTT.

This clone was seen only once. The chain carries TRBV7-7 and TRBJ2-1; 9 bases map to TRBD1. CDR1 is SSHAT, CDR2 FNYEAQ, per germline (reference sequence). This CDR3 is 15 amino acids long. The V and J ends lost 2 bases and 8 bases, in that order; junction bases with no gene match: 7. CDR3 sequence reads: CASSLSGQGFHEQFF. The CDR3, as DNA: TGTGCCAGCAGCTTAAGCGGACAGGGGTTTCATGAGCAGTTCTTC. Combining the CDR3 with reference TRBV7-7 and TRBJ2-1 gives the whole variable domain GAGVSQSPRYKVTKRGQDVTLRCDPISSHATLYWYQQALGQGPEFLTYFNYEAQPDKSGLPSDRFSAERPEGSISTLTIQRTEQRDSAMYRCASSLSGQGFHEQFFGPGTRLTVL.

V gene TRBV27 combines with J gene TRBJ1-6; no firm D call. This CDR3 contains 16 residues. Trimming shortened V by 3 bases and J by 3 bases, and 12 bases separated the two germline ends. The germline gives CDR1 MNHEY, CDR2 SMNVEV (reference sequence). CDR3 in amino acids: CASSFSVPYYNSPLHF. In DNA, the CDR3 is TGTGCCAGCAGTTTTTCTGTACCCTACTATAATTCACCCCTCCACTTT.

The V call is TRBV21-1, the J call TRBJ1-4; whether TRBD1, the table's D call, matches the DNA was not checked. TRBV21-1 is a documented pseudogene. The CDR3 covers 12 residues. CDR3: CASRATGKKLFF. The CDR3 bases are TGTGCCAGCAGGGCTACAGGGAAAAAACTGTTTTTT.

The CDR3 spells CASSSGEYTGELFF. CDR3 nucleotides: TGCGCCAGCAGCTCCGGGGAATACACCGGGGAGCTGTTTTTT. The chain carries TRBV5-1 and TRBJ2-2; maybe TRBD2 (5 bases). V was trimmed by 3 bases and J by 3 bases, leaving 9 bases between them. The V gene's germline CDR1 is SGHRS and CDR2 YFSETQ. This CDR3 contains 14 residues. Combining the CDR3 with reference TRBV5-1 and TRBJ2-2 gives the whole variable domain KAGVTQTPRYLIKTRGQQVTLSCSPISGHRSVSWYQQTPGQGLQFLFEYFSETQRNKGNFPGRFSGRQFSNSRSEMNVSTLELGDSALYLCASSSGEYTGELFFGEGSRLTVL.

The V call is TRBV11-2, the J call TRBJ2-1; 12 bases align to TRBD2. CDR3 length equals 16 residues. Germline V CDR1 and CDR2: SGHAT, FQNNGV. With V trimmed by 1 base and J by 15 bases, 13 bases remained unmatched. The DNA for the CDR3 is TGTGCCAGCAGCTTAGCCCCTAGCGGGGGGGCCTATTCGCCGTTCTTC. Translating it yields CASSLAPSGGAYSPFF.

The J gene is TRBJ2-7, the V gene TRBV5-1, with unresolved D. CDR1 and CDR2 (germline): SGHRS, YFSETQ. The CDR3 loop spans 15 amino acids. Trimming shortened V by 0 bases and J by 0 bases, and 10 bases separated the two germline ends. The CDR3 sequence is CASSLATFSSYEQYF. The CDR3 DNA sequence: TGCGCCAGCAGCTTGGCCACCTTCAGCTCCTACGAGCAGTACTTC.

The rearrangement uses TRBV7-2 and TRBJ2-7; 10 bases fit TRBD2. Germline-derived CDR1 and CDR2 are SGHTA and FQGNSA. The CDR3 is made up of 17 amino acids. Trimming at V came to 1 base and at J to 5 bases, leaving 11 bases not matched to a gene. The CDR3 protein is CASSLGFGAGGPHEQYF. Here the CDR3 DNA reads TGTGCCAGCAGCTTAGGATTTGGAGCGGGGGGGCCCCACGAGCAGTACTTC.

The chain joins TRBV11-2 to TRBJ1-2; 7 bases fit TRBD1. V lost 5 bases, J lost 4 bases, and 10 bases stayed unmatched. Germline V gene data show CDR1 as SGHAT and CDR2 as FQNNGV. The CDR3 spans 15 residues. The CDR3 DNA is TGTGCCAGCAGCGGATACAGGGGACAGTCCTATGGCTACACCTTC. Translated, it gives CASSGYRGQSYGYTF.